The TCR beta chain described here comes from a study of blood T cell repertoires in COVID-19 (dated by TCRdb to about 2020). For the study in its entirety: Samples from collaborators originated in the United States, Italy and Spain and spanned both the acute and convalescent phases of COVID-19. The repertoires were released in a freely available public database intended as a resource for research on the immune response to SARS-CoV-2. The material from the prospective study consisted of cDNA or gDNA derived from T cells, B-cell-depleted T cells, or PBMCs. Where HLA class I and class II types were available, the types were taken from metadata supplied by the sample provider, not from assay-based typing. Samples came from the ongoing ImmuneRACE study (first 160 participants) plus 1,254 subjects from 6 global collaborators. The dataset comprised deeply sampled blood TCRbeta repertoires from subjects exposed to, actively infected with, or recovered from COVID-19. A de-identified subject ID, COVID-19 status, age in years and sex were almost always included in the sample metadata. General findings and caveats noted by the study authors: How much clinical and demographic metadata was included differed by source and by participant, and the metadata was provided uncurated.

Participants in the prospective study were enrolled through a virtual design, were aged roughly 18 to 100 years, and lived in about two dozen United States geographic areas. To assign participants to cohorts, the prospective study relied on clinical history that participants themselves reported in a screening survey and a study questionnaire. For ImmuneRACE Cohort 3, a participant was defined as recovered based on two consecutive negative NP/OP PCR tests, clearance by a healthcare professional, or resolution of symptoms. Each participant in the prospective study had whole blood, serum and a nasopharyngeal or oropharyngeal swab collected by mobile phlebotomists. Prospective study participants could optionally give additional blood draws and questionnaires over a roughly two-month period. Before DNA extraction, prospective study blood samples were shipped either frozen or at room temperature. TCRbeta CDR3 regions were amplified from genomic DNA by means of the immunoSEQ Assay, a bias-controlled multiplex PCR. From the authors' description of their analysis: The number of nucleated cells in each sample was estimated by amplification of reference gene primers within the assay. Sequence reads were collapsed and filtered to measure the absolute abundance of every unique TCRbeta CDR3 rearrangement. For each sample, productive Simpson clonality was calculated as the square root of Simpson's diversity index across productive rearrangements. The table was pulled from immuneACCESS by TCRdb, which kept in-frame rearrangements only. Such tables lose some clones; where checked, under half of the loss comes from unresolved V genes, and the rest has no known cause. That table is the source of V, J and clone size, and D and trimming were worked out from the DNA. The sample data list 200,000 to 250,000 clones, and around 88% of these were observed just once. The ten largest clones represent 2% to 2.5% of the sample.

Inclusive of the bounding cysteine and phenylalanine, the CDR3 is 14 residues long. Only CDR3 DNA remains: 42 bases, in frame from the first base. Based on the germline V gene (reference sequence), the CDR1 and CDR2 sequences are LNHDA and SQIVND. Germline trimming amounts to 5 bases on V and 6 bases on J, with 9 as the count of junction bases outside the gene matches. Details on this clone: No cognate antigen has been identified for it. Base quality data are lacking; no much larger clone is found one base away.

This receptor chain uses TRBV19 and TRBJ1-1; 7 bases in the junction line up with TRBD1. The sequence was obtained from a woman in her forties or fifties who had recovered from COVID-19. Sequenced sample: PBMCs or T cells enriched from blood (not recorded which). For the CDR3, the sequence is CASSPRTGKPEAFF. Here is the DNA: TGTGCCAGTAGTCCCAGGACAGGCAAACCTGAAGCTTTCTTT.